A selection of T cell receptor beta chains follows, all from one sample in a study of T cell repertoires in cytomegalovirus infection. These TCRs are of unknown antigen specificity. TCRdb processed the reads anew with MiXCR; each CDR3 protein has one entry. The sample lists about 770,000 distinct CDR3 sequences, 25% to 30% occurring once. This sample comprised cultured CD8+ T cells from PBMCs, obtained from culture after CMV antigen stimulation. The receptors stem from a human donor in good health (CMV status not recorded). Some clones in this sample may be carry-over from other donors' samples. CDR3s include the opening cysteine and the closing phenylalanine or tryptophan. D genes are given only for firm matches.

d_gene: TRBD1
v_gene: TRBV20-1
len: 15
CDR3aa: CSARVIQGATTEAFF

d_gene: TRBD2
v_gene: TRBV7-9
len: 16
CDR3aa: CASSSQRGQRTDTQYF

d_gene: .
v_gene: TRBV19
len: 11
CDR3aa: CASRNDNEQFF

d_gene: .
v_gene: TRBV6-4
len: 16
CDR3aa: CASSDSSGGPYNEQFF

d_gene: .
v_gene: TRBV7-9
len: 14
CDR3aa: CASSLGQTKDGYTF

d_gene: .
v_gene: TRBV6-5
len: 14
CDR3aa: CASSYNPPNEKLFF

d_gene: .
v_gene: TRBV11-2
len: 17
CDR3aa: CASSLGQEDLGTGELFF

d_gene: TRBD1
v_gene: TRBV28
len: 13
CDR3aa: CASSPDRDTEAFF

d_gene: TRBD2
v_gene: TRBV27
len: 15
CDR3aa: CASLPLAGSLNEQFF

d_gene: .
v_gene: TRBV2
len: 10
CDR3aa: CASRGAIQYF

d_gene: .
v_gene: TRBV4-1
len: 16
CDR3aa: CASSQVGGARTDTQYF

d_gene: TRBD1
v_gene: TRBV2
len: 15
CDR3aa: CASSAAGGFTDTQYF

d_gene: .
v_gene: TRBV2
len: 13
CDR3aa: CASSYPGQSEQFF

d_gene: TRBD1
v_gene: TRBV7-9
len: 17
CDR3aa: CASSHRTGPMNTGELFF